Sequencing of this T cell receptor beta chain was carried out in a study of cytomegalovirus exposure and HLA in healthy donors. Study results and limitations: As was reported, the classifier diagnosed cytomegalovirus status with high specificity and sensitivity. When analyzed later, a missense DCLRE1C variant was found to be linked to TCR beta V- and J-gene trimming.

The PCR ran on 60 Vbeta and 13 Jbeta primers. TCRdb's table, derived via immunoSEQ multiplex PCR, lists solely in-frame clones and lacks some. The table includes more than 95,000 clones, around 74% detected once. Note on this clone: Its antigen is currently unknown.

The V gene end was trimmed by 6 bases and the J gene end by 9 bases; junction bases not matched to a gene: 6. The CDR3 spans 14 residues. Germline CDR1 is LNHDA and CDR2 is SQIVND (reference sequence). The V call is TRBV19, the J call TRBJ2-1, with 12 nucleotides matching TRBD2. The sequencing sample was made of PBMCs. The receptor was derived from a female donor in good health and CMV-seropositive. CDR3 amino acids: CASRASGRGGEQFF. The DNA of the CDR3 is TGTGCCAGTAGGGCTAGCGGGAGGGGGGGTGAGCAGTTCTTC.